Following are 28 T cell receptor beta chains from one sample sequenced in a study of blood T cell repertoires in COVID-19 (dated by TCRdb to 2018 to 2020). The protocol used for the library was the immunoSEQ multiplex PCR assay. TCRdb provides this immuneACCESS table in a form limited to in-frame rearrangements. Some clones are lacking; in checked studies, under half of them reflect an unresolved V gene, and why the rest are absent is not known. This sample lists roughly 150,000 clones; about 88% were detected once. The top ten constitute under 6% of the sample. Sample: peripheral blood. These receptors were collected from a human donor in a cohort sampled during active COVID-19.

The chain links TRBV5-6 to TRBJ1-2, with 11 bases matching TRBD1. CDR1 SGHDT and CDR2 YYEEEE come from the germline V gene. V shed 0 bases, J shed 8 bases, and the junction held 15 bases outside the gene matches. The CDR3 extends over 18 amino acids. The CDR3 loop reads CASSLVLGQGALHQGYTF. CDR3 nucleotide sequence: TGTGCCAGCAGCTTGGTCTTAGGACAGGGGGCGCTTCATCAAGGCTACACCTTC.

This clone turned up a few times. The V gene is TRBV4-2, the J gene TRBJ2-2, with 7 bases identical to TRBD2. Germline-derived CDR1 and CDR2 are LGHNA and YNFKEQ. Unmatched junction bases numbered 5, after V lost 4 bases and J lost 0 bases. The CDR3 has 16 amino acids. The CDR3 reads CASSPWAGANTGELFF. CDR3 in DNA: TGTGCCAGCAGCCCCTGGGCGGGGGCGAACACCGGGGAGCTGTTTTTT.

The J gene is TRBJ2-1, the V gene TRBV11-2; 8 positions agree with TRBD1. Germline lookup yields CDR1 SGHAT and CDR2 FQNNGV. The CDR3 has 15 residues. Trimming took 5 bases from V and 3 from J; bases not matched to a gene: 6. The CDR3 is CASSLGQAIYNEQFF. The CDR3 nucleotides are TGTGCCAGCAGCCTGGGACAGGCGATCTACAATGAGCAGTTCTTC.

This rearrangement joins TRBV19 to TRBJ1-2, with D perhaps matching TRBD1 (5 bases). Germline V lookup: CDR1 LNHDA, CDR2 SQIVND (reference sequence). This CDR3 is 16 amino acids long. Between the trimmed V and J ends, which lost 1 base and 5 bases, there was a span of 17 bases. CDR3 nucleotides: TGTGCCAGTAGTATAGGGAACAGGAATCGATTATATGGCTACACCTTC. It translates to CASSIGNRNRLYGYTF.

CDR3 region: CASSLAGWDTGELFF. The CDR3 DNA reads as TGCGCCAGCAGCTTGGCAGGGTGGGACACCGGGGAGCTGTTTTTT. V gene TRBV5-1 combines with J gene TRBJ2-2; a weak D match, TRBD1 (5 bases). The ends were cut back, 0 bases at V and 3 bases at J, with 9 bases in the middle. CDR1 and CDR2 (germline): SGHRS, YFSETQ. The CDR3 has 15 amino acids.

The chain links TRBV28 to TRBJ1-3, with TRBD1 matching 9 bases. Germline V gene sequence: CDR1 MDHEN, CDR2 SYDVKM. This CDR3 is built from 16 residues. Trimming took 6 bases from V and 0 from J; bases not matched to a gene: 6. The CDR3 spells CASSPKDRGSGNTIYF. The CDR3 DNA follows: TGTGCCAGCAGCCCTAAGGACAGGGGCTCTGGAAACACCATATATTTT.

For the CDR3, the DNA is TGTGCCAGCAGCATAACCGGGACAGGGGATAGCACAGATACGCAGTATTTT. Amino acids: CASSITGTGDSTDTQYF. V and J are TRBV7-9 and TRBJ2-3, with 10 bases identical to TRBD1. The J segment lost 0 bases and the V segment lost 5 bases, leaving 8 bases of the junction unmatched. Germline V gives CDR1 SEHNR, CDR2 FQNEAQ (reference sequence). This CDR3 comprises 17 residues.

CDR3 region: CASSFNENSYNEQFF. The CDR3 DNA follows: TGTGCCAGCAGCTTTAATGAGAACTCCTACAATGAGCAGTTCTTC. The J gene is TRBJ2-1, the V gene TRBV5-5; the D is unclear. The V and J ends lost 2 bases and 0 bases respectively, with 9 bases between them. Per the germline V gene, CDR1 is SGHKS and CDR2 is YYEKEE (reference sequence). This CDR3 is 15 amino acids long.

The chain combines TRBV12-3 or TRBV12-4 with TRBJ1-2; D unclear. This CDR3 has 12 amino acids. Trimming stripped 3 bases from V and 5 bases from J, with 7 bases between. CDR3: CASSLQLYGYTF. In DNA, the CDR3 is TGTGCCAGCAGTTTGCAGTTATATGGCTACACCTTC.

CDR3 coding DNA: TGCGCCAGCAGCTCGACGACAGGGGGAGGCGATACGCAGTATTTT. Protein sequence: CASSSTTGGGDTQYF. The J gene is TRBJ2-3, the V gene TRBV5-1, with 9 bases fitting TRBD1. The CDR3 is made up of 15 amino acids. Losses at the gene ends were 3 bases for V and 6 bases for J; bases not matched to a gene: 8. Germline-derived CDR1 and CDR2 are SGHRS and YFSETQ.

The rearrangement links TRBV29-1 to TRBJ2-1, with D tentatively TRBD2 (5 bases). This CDR3 spans 11 amino acids. Germline CDR1 reads SQVTM; CDR2 reads ANQGSEA. Trimming removed 7 bases at V and 6 bases at J, with 10 bases between. The CDR3 DNA reads as TGCAGCGGCACTCGGGGCAATGAGCAGTTCTTC. Translation gives CSGTRGNEQFF.

This chain links TRBV27 with TRBJ2-2; 12 bases align to TRBD2. The ends lost 5 bases at V and 1 base at J; junction bases unmatched: 11. The CDR3 contains 19 residues. The germline V gene encodes CDR1 MNHEY and CDR2 SMNVEV (reference sequence). As DNA, the CDR3 is TGTGCCAGCAGTCTTCACCGGACTAGCGGGATTAAGAACACCGGGGAGCTGTTTTTT. It is translated as CASSLHRTSGIKNTGELFF.

The chain uses TRBV5-6 and TRBJ1-5; 7 nucleotides agree with TRBD1. Germline assignment: CDR1 SGHDT and CDR2 YYEEEE. CDR3 length equals 14 residues. The trim removed 2 bases at V and 4 bases at J, leaving 3 bases unmatched. The CDR3 reads CASSFGTANQPQHF. CDR3 coding DNA: TGTGCCAGCAGCTTCGGGACAGCTAATCAGCCCCAGCATTTT.

CDR3 DNA sequence: TGTGCCTGGAGGGATAGCGGGGGGCCCACAGATACGCAGTATTTT. Amino acids: CAWRDSGGPTDTQYF. V usage is TRBV30 and J usage is TRBJ2-3; 10 positions agree with TRBD2. Germline trimming cut 3 bases from V and 2 bases from J; bases unmatched to any gene: 5. There are 15 residues in the CDR3. CDR1 is GTSNPN, CDR2 SVGIG, per germline (reference sequence).

This chain links TRBV5-1 with TRBJ1-1; D perhaps matches TRBD1 (5 bases). V gave up 3 bases and J gave up 4 bases, with 13 bases separating them. Per germline, CDR1 SGHRS and CDR2 YFSETQ. This CDR3 spans 14 amino acids. CDR3 region: CASSSPGLTTEAFF. DNA of the CDR3: TGCGCCAGCAGCTCCCCAGGGTTAACCACTGAAGCTTTCTTT.

The CDR3 region is CASSYSTGEQYF. The CDR3 DNA is TGTGCCAGCAGTTACTCGACGGGAGAGCAGTACTTC. The chain is built from TRBV6-5 and TRBJ2-7; D is possibly TRBD2 (5 bases). V was clipped by 0 bases and J by 7 bases, with 7 bases between them. The CDR3 is made up of 12 amino acids. CDR1 MNHEY and CDR2 SVGAGI come from the germline V gene.

The table lists this clone with a few counts. The J gene is TRBJ2-3, the V gene TRBV11-2; 8 positions agree with TRBD2. The germline V gene has CDR1 SGHAT and CDR2 FQNNGV. Trimming at V came to 1 base and at J to 8 bases, leaving 2 bases not matched to a gene. The CDR3 contains 13 residues. The CDR3 bases are TGTGCCAGCAGCTTAGCCCGGGAGGGTACGCAGTATTTT. Translating it yields CASSLAREGTQYF.

The chain carries TRBV27 and TRBJ2-1; 7 nucleotides line up with TRBD2. Germline CDR1 and CDR2: MNHEY and SMNVEV (reference sequence). Trimming at V came to 3 bases and at J to 10 bases, leaving 12 bases not matched to a gene. The CDR3 totals 15 residues. The chain's CDR3 is CASSFRLATYWEQFF. The CDR3 coding sequence is TGTGCCAGCAGTTTTCGACTAGCCACGTATTGGGAGCAGTTCTTC.

The chain links TRBV5-1 to TRBJ1-2, with D perhaps TRBD1 (6 bases). Trimming pared 0 bases from V and 2 bases from J, leaving 11 bases between. The CDR3 loop spans 15 amino acids. Germline V lookup: CDR1 SGHRS, CDR2 YFSETQ. CDR3 nucleotide sequence: TGCGCCAGCAGCTTGGATGCAGGGGCGAACTATGGCTACACCTTC. The encoded protein is CASSLDAGANYGYTF.

The rearrangement uses TRBV28 and TRBJ1-6; TRBD1 matches at 7 bases. There are 17 residues in the CDR3. CDR1 is MDHEN, CDR2 SYDVKM, per germline. The V gene end was trimmed by 2 bases and the J gene end by 8 bases; junction bases not matched to a gene: 12. The CDR3 loop is CASSLLMGQSRDSPLHF. The CDR3 nucleotides are TGTGCCAGCAGTTTACTGATGGGACAGTCCCGTGATTCACCCCTCCACTTT.

Ten or more counts support this clone. This sequence joins TRBV12-2 and TRBJ2-3; the listed D gene, TRBD2, was not tested against the DNA. TRBV12-2 is a pseudogene. This CDR3 is 13 amino acids long. The CDR3 sequence is CASRLPLGDTQYF. In nucleotides, the CDR3 is TGTGCAAGTCGCCTCCCTCTCGGGGATACGCAGTATTTT.

The rearrangement links TRBV7-9 to TRBJ2-2, with 10 bases fitting TRBD1. V gave up 5 bases and J gave up 7 bases; unmatched junction bases: 13. The CDR3 covers 17 residues. Germline assignment: CDR1 SEHNR and CDR2 FQNEAQ (reference sequence). DNA for the CDR3: TGTGCCAGCAGCAATAACCTAGGACAGGGGGTGAACGGGGAGCTGTTTTTT. It translates to CASSNNLGQGVNGELFF. Using reference TRBV7-9 and TRBJ2-2 for the parts outside the CDR3, the full variable domain is DTGVSQNPRHKITKRGQNVTFRCDPISEHNRLYWYRQTLGQGPEFLTYFQNEAQLEKSRLLSDRFSAERPKGSFSTLEIQRTEQGDSAMYLCASSNNLGQGVNGELFFGEGSRLTVL.

The chain joins TRBV5-1 to TRBJ2-2, with TRBD1 matching 8 bases. The CDR3 has 20 residues. Germline CDR1 and CDR2: SGHRS and YFSETQ. Trimming cost V 1 base and J 2 bases; bases outside gene matches: 16. The CDR3 DNA reads as TGCGCCAGCAGCTTGTCCAAGGGCGAGCGGACAGGGATTAACACCGGGGAGCTGTTTTTT. Its translation: CASSLSKGERTGINTGELFF.

This clone was counted a single time. The V call is TRBV12-5, the J call TRBJ2-2; D might be TRBD1 (7 bases). This CDR3 has 15 amino acids. Germline-derived CDR1 and CDR2 are LGHNT and FRNRAP. The V gene lost 2 bases and the J gene lost 4 bases, with 11 bases spanning the gap. In nucleotides, the CDR3 is TGTGCTAGTGGTTTGTTCCAGGGGGGCACCGGGGAGCTGTTTTTT. This translates into CASGLFQGGTGELFF.

The DNA of the CDR3 is TGTGCCAGCAGTTTTTCGGATGAGCAGTTCTTC. As protein: CASSFSDEQFF. This rearrangement joins TRBV28 to TRBJ2-1; D ambiguous. This CDR3 has 11 amino acids. V lost 3 bases and J 8 bases, leaving 5 bases between the germline ends. Looked up from germline, CDR1 is MDHEN and CDR2 is SYDVKM. Full variable domain (missing parts from reference TRBV28 and TRBJ2-1): DVKVTQSSRYLVKRTGEKVFLECVQDMDHENMFWYRQDPGLGLRLIYFSYDVKMKEKGDIPEGYSVSREKKERFSLILESASTNQTSMYLCASSFSDEQFFGPGTRLTVL.

V and J are TRBV5-1 and TRBJ2-2, with TRBD1 matching 7 bases. Trimming at V came to 7 bases and at J to 2 bases, leaving 11 bases not matched to a gene. Germline-derived CDR1 and CDR2 are SGHRS and YFSETQ. The CDR3 runs 16 residues. CDR3 sequence reads: CASASGRTGNTGELFF. In DNA, the CDR3 is TGCGCCAGCGCGAGTGGCAGGACAGGAAACACCGGGGAGCTGTTTTTT.

The CDR3 region has the DNA TGTGCCAGCAGCCCGAGGACAGGGAGCGACTATGGCTACACCTTC. This sequence encodes CASSPRTGSDYGYTF. The chain joins TRBV28 to TRBJ1-2; TRBD1 matches at 8 bases. CDR3 length: 15 residues. Looked up from germline, CDR1 is MDHEN and CDR2 is SYDVKM. The trim removed 6 bases at V and 3 bases at J, leaving 9 bases unmatched.

The chain carries TRBV10-3 and TRBJ2-1; 9 bases fit TRBD2. The CDR3 has 14 residues. Per germline, CDR1 ENHRY and CDR2 SYGVKD. The V and J ends lost 5 bases and 6 bases, in that order; junction bases with no gene match: 5. CDR3 DNA sequence: TGTGCCATCAGTCAGGCTAGCGGGGCCAATGAGCAGTTCTTC. This gives the protein CAISQASGANEQFF.